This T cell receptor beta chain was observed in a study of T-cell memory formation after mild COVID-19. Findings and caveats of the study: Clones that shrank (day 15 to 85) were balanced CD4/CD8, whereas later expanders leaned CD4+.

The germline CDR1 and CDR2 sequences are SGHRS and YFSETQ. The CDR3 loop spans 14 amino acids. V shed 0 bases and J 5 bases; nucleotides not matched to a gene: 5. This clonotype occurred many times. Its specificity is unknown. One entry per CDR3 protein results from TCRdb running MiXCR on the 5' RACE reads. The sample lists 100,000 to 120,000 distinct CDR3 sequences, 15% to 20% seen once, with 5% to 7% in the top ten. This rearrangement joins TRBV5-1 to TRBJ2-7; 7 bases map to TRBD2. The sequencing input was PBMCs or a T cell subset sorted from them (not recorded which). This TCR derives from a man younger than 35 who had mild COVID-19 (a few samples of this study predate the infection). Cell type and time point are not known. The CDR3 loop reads CASSLVAGEDEQYF. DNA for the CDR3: TGCGCCAGCAGCTTGGTTGCGGGGGAGGACGAGCAGTACTTC.